Following are 27 T cell receptor beta chains from one sample sequenced in a study of blood T cell repertoires in COVID-19. Profiled with immunoSEQ multiplex PCR; TCRdb holds only in-frame clones, not every one. The sample contains 250,000 to 300,000 clones, about 86% of which appear only once. Specimen: PBMCs or T cells enriched from blood (not recorded which). The receptor set was obtained from a man aged 25-45 years with acute COVID-19.

The rearrangement uses TRBV2 and TRBJ2-3; D gene unclear. Germline-derived CDR1 and CDR2 are SNHLY and FYNNEI. The CDR3 covers 14 residues. Trimming shortened V by 6 bases and J by 7 bases, and 17 bases separated the two germline ends. The CDR3 loop reads CASSPPRQINTQYF. CDR3 sequence (DNA): TGTGCCAGCAGCCCCCCGAGGCAAATCAATACGCAGTATTTT.

The V call is TRBV12-3 or TRBV12-4, the J call TRBJ1-1, with D unclear. CDR3 length equals 13 residues. The germline V and J ends were trimmed by 5 bases and 13 bases, with 20 bases remaining between them. The CDR3 bases are TGTGCCAGCAGTAACCCGGCGGGCGTAATTAATTTCTTT. It codes for CASSNPAGVINFF.

The V and J genes are TRBV14 and TRBJ2-3, with 7 bases matching TRBD1. V was clipped by 4 bases and J by 5 bases; unmatched bases: 9. The CDR3 has 15 residues. CDR1 and CDR2 from the germline V gene are SGHDN and FVKESK. The CDR3 is CASSLTDRARDTQYF. The CDR3 DNA is TGTGCCAGCAGCCTTACCGACAGGGCCAGAGATACGCAGTATTTT. Full variable domain (missing parts from reference TRBV14 and TRBJ2-3): EAGVTQFPSHSVIEKGQTVTLRCDPISGHDNLYWYRRVMGKEIKFLLHFVKESKQDESGMPNNRFLAERTGGTYSTLKVQPAELEDSGVYFCASSLTDRARDTQYFGPGTRLTVL.

The sample holds a few counts of this clone. The rearrangement joins TRBV11-3 to TRBJ2-3; 14 bases align to TRBD2. V dropped 4 bases and J dropped 8; count of bases not matched to a gene: 11. Germline CDR1 SGHNT, CDR2 YENEEA. The CDR3 length is 17 residues. The CDR3: CASSSQPTSGGAGTQYF. Written as DNA, the CDR3 is TGTGCCAGCAGCTCGCAACCGACTAGCGGGGGGGCTGGTACGCAGTATTTT.

The rearrangement uses TRBV2 and TRBJ2-5; TRBD2 aligns across 8 bases. CDR3 length equals 18 residues. Trimming at V came to 0 bases and at J to 5 bases, leaving 14 bases not matched to a gene. Germline values: CDR1 SNHLY, CDR2 FYNNEI. In DNA form, the CDR3 reads TGTGCCAGCAGTGAAGCGCTTTTGGGGACTAGAGTTTCGGAGACCCAGTACTTC. This gives the protein CASSEALLGTRVSETQYF.

The chain carries TRBV18 and TRBJ1-5, with unresolved D. The CDR3 runs to 15 residues. V lost 1 base and J 0 bases, leaving 7 bases between the germline ends. The germline gives CDR1 KGHSH, CDR2 LQKENI. CDR3 in amino acids: CASSPRADSNQPQHF. The CDR3 coding sequence is TGTGCCAGCTCACCACGGGCAGATAGCAATCAGCCCCAGCATTTT.

As regards this clone: The germline gene is not matched at one end of the junction; a read error may be the cause. This chain's CDR3 is CASNSNTEAFF. As DNA, the CDR3 is TGTGCCAGCAATTCTAACACTGAAGCTTTCTTT. The chain recombines TRBV5-1 with TRBJ1-1; D unresolved. CDR3 size: 11 residues. Germline V lookup: CDR1 SGHRS, CDR2 YFSETQ.

The chain recombines TRBV28 with TRBJ1-1, with D possibly matching TRBD1 (5 bases). In germline, CDR1 is MDHEN, CDR2 SYDVKM. V was pared by 7 bases and J by 8 bases, with 11 bases between. This CDR3 contains 11 residues. CDR3 sequence reads: CASKRGEEAFF. The DNA of the CDR3 is TGTGCCAGCAAACGGGGGGAAGAAGCTTTCTTT.

The CDR3 protein is CASSPGQGYRTEAFF. The DNA of the CDR3 is TGTGCCAGCAGTCCCGGACAGGGCTATCGAACTGAAGCTTTCTTT. V usage is TRBV28 and J usage is TRBJ1-1, with 8 bases that match TRBD1. CDR3 length: 15 amino acids. Germline lookup yields CDR1 MDHEN and CDR2 SYDVKM. Trimming cost V 5 bases and J 5 bases; bases outside gene matches: 10.

The chain couples TRBV19 to TRBJ1-1; possibly TRBD1 for D (5 bases). This CDR3 has 12 amino acids. The V end lost 1 base, the J end lost 6 bases, and 6 bases lay between the germline ends. Germline V lookup: CDR1 LNHDA, CDR2 SQIVND (reference sequence). CDR3: CASSIGGPEAFF. For the CDR3, the DNA is TGTGCCAGTAGTATAGGGGGCCCTGAAGCTTTCTTT. The variable domain in full, with the rest retrieved from reference TRBV19 and TRBJ1-1, is DGGITQSPKYLFRKEGQNVTLSCEQNLNHDAMYWYRQDPGQGLRLIYYSQIVNDFQKGDIAEGYSVSREKKESFPLTVTSAQKNPTAFYLCASSIGGPEAFFGQGTRLTVV.

For this clone: Relative to the germline gene, one junction end is altered; a read error may explain this. This sequence joins TRBV5-1 and TRBJ1-1; TRBD1 aligns across 7 bases. CDR1 is SGHRS, CDR2 YFSETQ, per germline. This CDR3 comprises 14 residues. CDR3 residues: CASSSGQVDTEAFF. The CDR3, as DNA: TGTGCCAGCAGTTCCGGACAGGTGGACACTGAAGCTTTCTTT.

This chain uses TRBV7-9 with TRBJ1-1; weak D call: TRBD1 (6 bases). The V gene's germline CDR1 is SEHNR and CDR2 FQNEAQ (reference sequence). V was trimmed by 5 bases and J by 5 bases, leaving 18 bases between them. The CDR3 is 15 amino acids. CDR3 sequence reads: CASSPPGGGMTEAFF. CDR3 coding DNA: TGTGCCAGCAGCCCTCCGGGGGGCGGTATGACTGAAGCTTTCTTT. The whole variable domain, filled in from reference TRBV7-9 and TRBJ1-1, reads DTGVSQNPRHKITKRGQNVTFRCDPISEHNRLYWYRQTLGQGPEFLTYFQNEAQLEKSRLLSDRFSAERPKGSFSTLEIQRTEQGDSAMYLCASSPPGGGMTEAFFGQGTRLTVV.

This clone was counted once. The genes are TRBV27 and TRBJ1-1, with D perhaps matching TRBD1 (5 bases). The CDR3 is 14 amino acids. Between the trimmed V and J ends, which lost 3 bases and 5 bases, there was a span of 13 bases. Germline loops: CDR1 MNHEY, CDR2 SMNVEV (reference sequence). The CDR3 is CASSLIGGGTEAFF. DNA of the CDR3: TGTGCCAGCAGTTTGATCGGGGGTGGGACTGAAGCTTTCTTT.

This clone occurred once. The chain recombines TRBV18 with TRBJ1-4, with 11 positions matching TRBD1. The CDR3 loop spans 19 amino acids. With V trimmed by 3 bases and J by 2 bases, 11 bases remained unmatched. Per germline, CDR1 KGHSH and CDR2 LQKENI. CDR3 protein: CASSPTGTGGWRTNEKLFF. The CDR3 DNA reads TGTGCCAGCTCACCCACGGGGACAGGGGGATGGAGGACTAATGAAAAACTGTTTTTT.

The rearrangement links TRBV27 to TRBJ2-7, with no clear D. Trimming removed 0 bases at V and 0 bases at J, with 6 bases between. CDR3 length equals 14 residues. From germline, CDR1 is MNHEY and CDR2 SMNVEV (reference sequence). CDR3 DNA: TGTGCCAGCAGTTTATCTGGGCCCTCCTACGAGCAGTACGTC. Protein: CASSLSGPSYEQYV.

The chain employs TRBV5-4 and TRBJ2-5; 8 bases are shared with TRBD2. This CDR3 is built from 14 residues. With V trimmed by 7 bases and J by 2 bases, 7 bases remained unmatched. Germline CDR1 reads SGHNT; CDR2 reads YYREEE (reference sequence). The CDR3 sequence: CASSSGGVQETQYF. The CDR3 DNA reads TGTGCCAGCTCCAGCGGGGGCGTACAAGAGACCCAGTACTTC.

The rearrangement joins TRBV5-6 to TRBJ1-2, with D possibly TRBD1 on 5 matching bases. There are 13 residues in the CDR3. CDR1 is SGHDT and CDR2 is YYEEEE in the germline V gene. V lost 3 bases and J lost 7, with 13 bases in between. The CDR3 bases are TGTGCCAGCAGCTCCGGGACTTCTAGTGGCTACACCTTC. Translated, it gives CASSSGTSSGYTF.

The chain combines TRBV28 with TRBJ2-6; D might be TRBD1 (5 bases). Germline V gives CDR1 MDHEN, CDR2 SYDVKM. The CDR3 extends over 16 amino acids. Trimming removed 7 bases from V and 1 base from J, with 14 bases in between. In DNA form, the CDR3 reads TGTGCCAGCAAAGGGGTCTTCTTATCTGGGGCCAACGTCCTGACTTTC. Its translation: CASKGVFLSGANVLTF.

V gene TRBV7-6 combines with J gene TRBJ2-2; maybe TRBD2 (6 bases). This CDR3 contains 15 residues. The V and J ends lost 5 bases and 5 bases respectively, with 15 bases between them. The V gene's germline CDR1 is SGHVS and CDR2 FNYEAQ. CDR3 in DNA: TGTGCCAGCAGCCGTTGGGGGGAGGTAACCGGGGAGCTGTTTTTT. It is translated as CASSRWGEVTGELFF.

This sequence joins TRBV6-1 and TRBJ2-7; TRBD2 is a possible D gene (5 bases). This CDR3 contains 12 residues. The ends were cut back, 3 bases at V and 6 bases at J, with 9 bases in the middle. Germline loops: CDR1 MNHNS, CDR2 SASEGT. The CDR3 spells CASSDPGSEQYV. The CDR3 DNA reads TGTGCCAGCAGTGACCCGGGGTCCGAGCAGTACGTC.

This clone showed up just once. The same CDR3 is also encoded by other DNA sequences in this sample. This chain joins TRBV9 and TRBJ1-2; 11 bases fit TRBD1. Germline CDR1 and CDR2: SGDLS and YYNGEE. The CDR3 totals 14 residues. Trimming removed 3 bases from V and 7 bases from J; junction bases left unmatched: 5. The CDR3 region is CASSAGQGAGGYTF. In nucleotides, the CDR3 is TGTGCCAGCAGCGCCGGACAGGGGGCAGGTGGCTACACCTTC. The full variable domain, in which reference TRBV9 and TRBJ1-2 provide the parts outside the CDR3, is DSGVTQTPKHLITATGQRVTLRCSPRSGDLSVYWYQQSLDQGLQFLIQYYNGEERAKGNILERFSAQQFPDLHSELNLSSLELGDSALYFCASSAGQGAGGYTFGSGTRLTVV.

The DNA of the CDR3 is TGTGCCAGCAGCACGGGGGTTGGGACGGACCTCACCGGGGAGCTGTTTTTT. Protein product: CASSTGVGTDLTGELFF. The gene calls are TRBV5-6 and TRBJ2-2; weak D call: TRBD2 (6 bases). The CDR3 has 17 amino acids. CDR1 is SGHDT, CDR2 YYEEEE, per germline. The V and J ends lost 4 bases and 4 bases respectively, with 20 bases between them.

The V and J genes are TRBV5-6 and TRBJ1-2; D is perhaps TRBD1 (6 bases). The CDR3 is 13 residues long. Germline V gene lookup returns CDR1 SGHDT and CDR2 YYEEEE. V lost 4 bases and J lost 3, with 10 bases in between. CDR3 sequence (DNA): TGTGCCAGCAGCCGGGACACTTACTATGGCTACACCTTC. It encodes CASSRDTYYGYTF.

The gene calls are TRBV6-4 and TRBJ1-6; 7 nucleotides line up with TRBD1. The V segment lost 3 bases and the J segment 9 bases; nucleotides outside the gene matches: 11. The CDR3 covers 16 residues. The germline CDR1 and CDR2 sequences are MRHNA and SNTAGT. The CDR3 loop is CASSEKFGTAGSPLHF. Written as DNA, the CDR3 is TGTGCCAGCAGTGAAAAATTCGGGACAGCTGGTTCACCCCTCCACTTT.

This clone was seen only once. J is TRBJ2-2 and V is TRBV3-1 (or the pseudogene TRBV3-2), with a tentative D call TRBD1 (6 bases). Germline CDR1 is LGHDT and CDR2 is YNNKEL (reference sequence). The V end lost 7 bases, the J end lost 6 bases, and 9 bases lay between the germline ends. CDR3 size: 12 residues. CDR3 bases: TGTGCCAGCAACAGGGAAGCCGGGGAGCTGTTTTTT. Its translation: CASNREAGELFF.

The V and J genes are TRBV6-5 and TRBJ1-5, with D hard to call. The CDR3 has 13 amino acids. V shed 2 bases and J shed 6 bases, with 8 bases lying between them. CDR1 is MNHEY, CDR2 SVGAGI, per germline. CDR3 sequence: CASSYRETQPQHF. CDR3 sequence (DNA): TGTGCCAGCAGTTACAGGGAGACTCAGCCCCAGCATTTT.

This clone showed up just a few times. V usage is TRBV11-2 and J usage is TRBJ2-2; D call uncertain. This CDR3 has 12 residues. Germline CDR1 is SGHAT and CDR2 is FQNNGV. V gave up 1 base and J gave up 7 bases, with 4 bases separating them. In DNA, the CDR3 is TGTGCCAGCAGCTTAGGTCACGGGGAGCTGTTTTTT. It specifies CASSLGHGELFF.